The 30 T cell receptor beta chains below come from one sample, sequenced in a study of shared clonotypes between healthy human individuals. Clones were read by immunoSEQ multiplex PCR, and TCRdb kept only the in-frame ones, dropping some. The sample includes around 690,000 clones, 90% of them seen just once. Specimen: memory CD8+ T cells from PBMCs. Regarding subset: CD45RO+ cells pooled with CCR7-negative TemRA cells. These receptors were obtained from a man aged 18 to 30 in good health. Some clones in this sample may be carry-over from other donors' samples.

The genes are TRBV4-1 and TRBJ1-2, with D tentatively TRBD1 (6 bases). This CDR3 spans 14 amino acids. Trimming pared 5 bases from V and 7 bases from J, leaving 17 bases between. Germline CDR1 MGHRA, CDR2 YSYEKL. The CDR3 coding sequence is TGCGCCAGCAGCGCGTGGGACATAGTGGGTGGCTACACCTTC. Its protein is CASSAWDIVGGYTF.

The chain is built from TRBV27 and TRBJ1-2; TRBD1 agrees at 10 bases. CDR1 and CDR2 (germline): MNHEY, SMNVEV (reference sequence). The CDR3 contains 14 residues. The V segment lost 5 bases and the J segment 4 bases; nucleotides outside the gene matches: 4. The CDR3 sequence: CASSPGTGAYGYTF. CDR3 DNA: TGTGCCAGCAGTCCCGGGACAGGGGCCTATGGCTACACCTTC.

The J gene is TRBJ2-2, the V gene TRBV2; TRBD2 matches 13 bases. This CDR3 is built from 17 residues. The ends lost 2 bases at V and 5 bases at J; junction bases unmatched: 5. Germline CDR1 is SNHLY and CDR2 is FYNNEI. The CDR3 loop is CASSEPGLAGYTGELFF. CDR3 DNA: TGTGCCAGCAGTGAACCGGGACTAGCGGGATATACCGGGGAGCTGTTTTTT.

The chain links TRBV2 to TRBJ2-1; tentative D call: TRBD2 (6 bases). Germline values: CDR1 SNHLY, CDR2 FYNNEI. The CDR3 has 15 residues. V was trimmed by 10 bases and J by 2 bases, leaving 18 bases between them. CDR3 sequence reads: CAIDTGTATYNEQFF. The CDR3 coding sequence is TGTGCCATCGACACCGGGACTGCGACCTACAATGAGCAGTTCTTC.

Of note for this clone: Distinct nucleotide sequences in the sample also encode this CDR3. CDR3 loop: CASSLDYEQYF. CDR3 DNA sequence: TGTGCCAGCAGTCTTGACTACGAGCAGTACTTC. This chain uses TRBV28 with TRBJ2-7; D ambiguous. The germline gives CDR1 MDHEN, CDR2 SYDVKM. The ends were cut back, 5 bases at V and 3 bases at J, with 5 bases in the middle. The CDR3 is made up of 11 amino acids. The full variable domain, in which reference TRBV28 and TRBJ2-7 provide the parts outside the CDR3, is DVKVTQSSRYLVKRTGEKVFLECVQDMDHENMFWYRQDPGLGLRLIYFSYDVKMKEKGDIPEGYSVSREKKERFSLILESASTNQTSMYLCASSLDYEQYFGPGTRLTVT.

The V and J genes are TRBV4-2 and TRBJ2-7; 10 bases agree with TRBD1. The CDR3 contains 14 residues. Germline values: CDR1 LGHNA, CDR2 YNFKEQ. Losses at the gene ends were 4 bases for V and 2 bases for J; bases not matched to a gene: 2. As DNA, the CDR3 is TGTGCCAGCAGCCGGGGACAGGGGACCTACGAGCAGTACTTC. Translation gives CASSRGQGTYEQYF.

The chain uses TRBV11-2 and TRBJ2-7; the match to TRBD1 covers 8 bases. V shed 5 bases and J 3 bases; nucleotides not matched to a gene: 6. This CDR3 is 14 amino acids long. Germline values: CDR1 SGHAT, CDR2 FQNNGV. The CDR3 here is CASSRTGQVYEQYF. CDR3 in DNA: TGTGCCAGCAGCCGGACGGGACAGGTCTACGAGCAGTACTTC.

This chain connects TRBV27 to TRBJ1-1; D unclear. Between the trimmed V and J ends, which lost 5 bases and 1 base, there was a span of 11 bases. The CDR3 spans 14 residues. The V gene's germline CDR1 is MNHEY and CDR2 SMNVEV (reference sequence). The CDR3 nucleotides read TGTGCCAGCAGTGCCAACACTAGGAACACTGAAGCTTTCTTT. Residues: CASSANTRNTEAFF.

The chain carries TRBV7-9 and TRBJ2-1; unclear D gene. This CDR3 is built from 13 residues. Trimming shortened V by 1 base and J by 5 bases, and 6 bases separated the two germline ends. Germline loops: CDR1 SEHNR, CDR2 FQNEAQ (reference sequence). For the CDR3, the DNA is TGTGCCAGCAGCTTAGACAGACACAATGAGCAGTTCTTC. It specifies CASSLDRHNEQFF.

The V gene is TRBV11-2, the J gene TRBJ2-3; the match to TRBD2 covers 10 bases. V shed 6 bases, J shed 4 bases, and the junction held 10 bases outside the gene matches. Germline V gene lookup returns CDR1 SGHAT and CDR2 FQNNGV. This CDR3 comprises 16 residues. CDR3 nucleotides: TGTGCCAGCAGTCGTCCTAGCGGGGGTGGGGCAGATACGCAGTATTTT. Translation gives CASSRPSGGGADTQYF.

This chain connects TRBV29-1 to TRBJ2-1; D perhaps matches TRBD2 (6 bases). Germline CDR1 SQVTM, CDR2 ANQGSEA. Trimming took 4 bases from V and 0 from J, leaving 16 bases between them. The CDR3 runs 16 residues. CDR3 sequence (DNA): TGCAGCGTTGCGCTTAGTAGCGGCAGCTCCTACAATGAGCAGTTCTTC. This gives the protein CSVALSSGSSYNEQFF.

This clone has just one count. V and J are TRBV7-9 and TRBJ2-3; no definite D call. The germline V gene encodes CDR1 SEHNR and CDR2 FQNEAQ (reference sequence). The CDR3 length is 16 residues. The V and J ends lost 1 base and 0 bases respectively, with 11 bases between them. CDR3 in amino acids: CASSLGGTTSTDTQYF. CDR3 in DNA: TGTGCCAGCAGCTTAGGAGGCACAACTAGCACAGATACGCAGTATTTT.

DNA for the CDR3: TGTGCCAGCAGTGAATGGTTCCAGCAAGTGAACACTGAAGCTTTCTTT. Translated: CASSEWFQQVNTEAFF. J is TRBJ1-1 and V is TRBV6-1; D call uncertain. Germline V gene data show CDR1 as MNHNS and CDR2 as SASEGT. V was shortened by 2 bases and J by 0 bases, with 13 bases between the two germline ends. The CDR3 is 16 amino acids.

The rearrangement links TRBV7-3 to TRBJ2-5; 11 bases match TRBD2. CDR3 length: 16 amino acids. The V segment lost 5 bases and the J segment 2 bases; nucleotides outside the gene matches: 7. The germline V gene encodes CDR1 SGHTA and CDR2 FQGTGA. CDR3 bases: TGTGCCAGCAGCCCCGGGACTAGCGGACTACAAGAGACCCAGTACTTC. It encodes CASSPGTSGLQETQYF.

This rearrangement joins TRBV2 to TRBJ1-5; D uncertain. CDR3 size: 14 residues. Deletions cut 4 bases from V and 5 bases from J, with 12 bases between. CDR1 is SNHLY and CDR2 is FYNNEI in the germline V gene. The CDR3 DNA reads TGTGCCAGCAGTGGGGGTTGGATGGATCAGCCCCAGCATTTT. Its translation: CASSGGWMDQPQHF. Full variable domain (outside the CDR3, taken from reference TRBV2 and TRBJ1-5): EPEVTQTPSHQVTQMGQEVILRCVPISNHLYFYWYRQILGQKVEFLVSFYNNEISEKSEIFDDQFSVERPDGSNFTLKIRSTKLEDSAMYFCASSGGWMDQPQHFGDGTRLSIL.

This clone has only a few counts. The CDR3 loop is CASSLREGGETQYF. CDR3 sequence (DNA): TGTGCCAGCAGCTTGAGGGAGGGCGGGGAGACCCAGTACTTC. The V gene is TRBV7-9, the J gene TRBJ2-5; TRBD2 matches at 7 bases. After removal of 3 bases from V and 5 bases from J, the junction contained 6 bases not matched to a gene. The CDR3 runs to 14 residues. From germline, CDR1 is SEHNR and CDR2 FQNEAQ (reference sequence). Supplemented by reference TRBV7-9 and TRBJ2-5, the full variable domain reads DTGVSQNPRHKITKRGQNVTFRCDPISEHNRLYWYRQTLGQGPEFLTYFQNEAQLEKSRLLSDRFSAERPKGSFSTLEIQRTEQGDSAMYLCASSLREGGETQYFGPGTRLLVL.

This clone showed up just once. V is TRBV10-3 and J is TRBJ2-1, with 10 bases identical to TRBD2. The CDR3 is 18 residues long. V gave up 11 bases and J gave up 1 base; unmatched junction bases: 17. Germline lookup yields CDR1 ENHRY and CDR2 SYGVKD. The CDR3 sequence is CAASGTSEKEGSYNEQFF. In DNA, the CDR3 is TGTGCCGCTTCCGGGACTAGCGAAAAGGAGGGGTCCTACAATGAGCAGTTCTTC.

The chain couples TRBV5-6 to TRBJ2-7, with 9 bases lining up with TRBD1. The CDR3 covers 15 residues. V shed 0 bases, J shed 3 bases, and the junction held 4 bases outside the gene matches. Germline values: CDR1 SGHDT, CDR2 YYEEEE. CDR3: CASSLGSGQGYEQYF. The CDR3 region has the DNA TGTGCCAGCAGCTTGGGGTCGGGACAGGGCTACGAGCAGTACTTC.

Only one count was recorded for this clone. The CDR3 nucleotides read TGTGCCAGCAGCGTCCTCAGGGACAGGGACTATGGCTACACCTTC. This sequence encodes CASSVLRDRDYGYTF. This chain connects TRBV9 to TRBJ1-2, with 9 bases lining up with TRBD1. The V gene end was trimmed by 2 bases and the J gene end by 3 bases; junction bases not matched to a gene: 5. The CDR3 has 15 residues. The germline CDR1 and CDR2 sequences are SGDLS and YYNGEE.

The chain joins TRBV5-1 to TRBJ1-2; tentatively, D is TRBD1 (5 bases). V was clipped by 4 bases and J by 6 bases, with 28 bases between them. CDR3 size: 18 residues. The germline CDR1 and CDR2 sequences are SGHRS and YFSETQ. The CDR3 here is CASSRYTLAGRESNGYTF. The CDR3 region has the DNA TGCGCCAGCAGCCGCTATACCTTGGCAGGGCGAGAGTCCAATGGCTACACCTTC.

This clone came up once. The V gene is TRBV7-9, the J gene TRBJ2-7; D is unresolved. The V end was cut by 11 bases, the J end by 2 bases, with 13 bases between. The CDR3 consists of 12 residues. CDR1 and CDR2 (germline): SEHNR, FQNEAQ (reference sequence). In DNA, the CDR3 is TGTGCCTCCACCCCCCTTACCTACGAGCAGTACTTC. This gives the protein CASTPLTYEQYF.

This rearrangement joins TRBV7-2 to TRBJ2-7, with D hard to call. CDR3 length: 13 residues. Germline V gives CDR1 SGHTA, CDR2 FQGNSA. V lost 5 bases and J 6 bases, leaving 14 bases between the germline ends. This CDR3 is CASSDTVYIEQYF. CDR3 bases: TGTGCCAGCAGCGATACAGTTTATATCGAGCAGTACTTC.

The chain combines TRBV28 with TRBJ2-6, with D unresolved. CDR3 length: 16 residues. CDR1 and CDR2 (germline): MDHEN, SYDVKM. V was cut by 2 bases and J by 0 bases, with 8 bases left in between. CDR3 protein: CASSLNQISGANVLTF. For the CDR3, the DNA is TGTGCCAGCAGTTTAAATCAGATCTCTGGGGCCAACGTCCTGACTTTC.

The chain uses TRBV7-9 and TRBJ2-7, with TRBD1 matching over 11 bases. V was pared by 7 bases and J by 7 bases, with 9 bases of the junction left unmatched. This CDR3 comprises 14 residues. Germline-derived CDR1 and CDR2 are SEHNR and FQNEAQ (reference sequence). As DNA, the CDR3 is TGTGCCAGCACCCGAGGACAGGGGGCTGGGGAGCAGTACTTC. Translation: CASTRGQGAGEQYF.

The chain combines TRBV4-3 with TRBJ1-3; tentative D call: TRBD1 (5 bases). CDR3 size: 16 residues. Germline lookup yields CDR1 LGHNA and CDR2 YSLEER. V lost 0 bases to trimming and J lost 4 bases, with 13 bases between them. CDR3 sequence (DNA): TGCGCCAGCAGCCAAGATTCCACAGGAGAAGGAAACACCATATATTTT. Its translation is CASSQDSTGEGNTIYF.

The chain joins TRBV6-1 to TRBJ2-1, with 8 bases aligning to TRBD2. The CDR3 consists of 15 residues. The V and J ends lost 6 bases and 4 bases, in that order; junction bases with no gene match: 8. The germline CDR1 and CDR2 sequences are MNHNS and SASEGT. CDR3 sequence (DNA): TGTGCCAGCAGGACAGTAGCGGGGAGTTACAATGAGCAGTTCTTC. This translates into CASRTVAGSYNEQFF.

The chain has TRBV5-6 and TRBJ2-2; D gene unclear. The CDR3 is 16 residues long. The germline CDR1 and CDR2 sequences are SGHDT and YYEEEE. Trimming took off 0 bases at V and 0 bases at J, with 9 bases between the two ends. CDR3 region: CASSLAGSPNTGELFF. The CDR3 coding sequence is TGTGCCAGCAGCTTGGCCGGCAGCCCGAACACCGGGGAGCTGTTTTTT.

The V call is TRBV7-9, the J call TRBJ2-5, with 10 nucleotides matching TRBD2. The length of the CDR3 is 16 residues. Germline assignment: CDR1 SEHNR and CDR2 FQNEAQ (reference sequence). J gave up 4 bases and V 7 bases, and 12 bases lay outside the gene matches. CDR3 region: CASKGGTSGIAETQYF. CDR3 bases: TGTGCCAGCAAAGGAGGAACTAGCGGGATAGCAGAGACCCAGTACTTC.

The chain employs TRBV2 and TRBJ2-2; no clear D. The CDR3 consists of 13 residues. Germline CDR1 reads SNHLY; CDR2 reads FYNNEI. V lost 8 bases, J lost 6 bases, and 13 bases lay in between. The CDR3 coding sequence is TGTGCCAGCGGGGTTGTGACGGCCGGGGAGCTGTTTTTT. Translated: CASGVVTAGELFF.

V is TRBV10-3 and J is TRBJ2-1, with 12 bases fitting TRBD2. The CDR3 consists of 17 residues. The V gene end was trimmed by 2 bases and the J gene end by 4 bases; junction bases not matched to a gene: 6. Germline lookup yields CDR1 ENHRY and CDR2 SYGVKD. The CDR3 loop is CAISEPFLAGGYNEQFF. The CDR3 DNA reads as TGTGCCATCAGTGAGCCCTTCCTAGCGGGAGGGTACAATGAGCAGTTCTTC.